This TCR beta chain was retrieved from a study of blood T cell repertoires in COVID-19. Germline-derived CDR1 and CDR2 are MNHEY and SMNVEV (reference sequence). This CDR3 spans 12 amino acids. Trimming removed 8 bases from V and 7 bases from J, with 11 bases in between. Sequencing was performed with immunoSEQ multiplex PCR; in TCRdb, only in-frame clones are kept and a portion is missing. The data hold 45,000 to 65,000 clones, with approximately 80% observed a single time. The clonotype comes from a man aged 25-40 years with COVID-19, enrolled during active disease. Sequenced material: peripheral blood. The chain links TRBV27 to TRBJ1-4, with no clear D. The CDR3 loop is CASRSRSEKLFF. CDR3 nucleotides: TGTGCCAGCCGCTCGAGGAGTGAAAAACTGTTTTTT. Using reference TRBV27 and TRBJ1-4 for the parts outside the CDR3, the full variable domain is EAQVTQNPRYLITVTGKKLTVTCSQNMNHEYMSWYRQDPGLGLRQIYYSMNVEVTDKGDVPEGYKVSRKEKRNFPLILESPSPNQTSLYFCASRSRSEKLFFGSGTQLSVL.